A selection of T cell receptor beta chains follows, all from one sample in a study of blood T cell repertoires in COVID-19. The repertoire was sequenced with immunoSEQ multiplex PCR; TCRdb's copy has only in-frame clones and lacks some. The sample yields some 150,000 clones, about 79% seen once. Sequenced: peripheral blood. Source of these receptors: a woman aged 50 to 60 with acute or convalescent COVID-19. The CDR3 runs from the conserved cysteine through the conserved F or W. The D gene is left open where the match is weak. Some rows have no size entry. The others give once, few or many, or a class for an expanded clone.

length	D	size	V	J	DNA	CDR3
11	.	.	TRBV29-1	TRBJ2-5	TGCAGCGTTAGTCTCGGGGAGACCCAGTACTTC	CSVSLGETQYF
15	TRBD1	.	TRBV28	TRBJ1-3	TGTGCCAGCAGTCGGACAGGGAGCTCTGGAAACACCATATATTTT	CASSRTGSSGNTIYF
15	TRBD2	.	TRBV5-1	TRBJ2-7	TGCGCCAGCAGCTTGGGCGGGACTAGCGGGATGGAGCAGTACTTC	CASSLGGTSGMEQYF
14	.	.	TRBV6-5	TRBJ1-5	TGTGCCAGCAGTCCCCTGGGACACAATCAGCCCCAGCATTTT	CASSPLGHNQPQHF
15	TRBD1	.	TRBV7-8	TRBJ1-4	TGTGCCAGCAGCTTAGCCGGGACAGGGAATGAAAAACTGTTTTTT	CASSLAGTGNEKLFF
16	.	.	TRBV18	TRBJ2-3	TGTGCCAGCTCATCAGGAGGGGGGGCGGGCACAGATACGCAGTATTTT	CASSSGGGAGTDTQYF
14	TRBD2	once	TRBV19	TRBJ2-2	TGTGCCAGTAGACAAAGCGGGGGGGCAGGGGAGCTGTTTTTT	CASRQSGGAGELFF
13	.	.	TRBV28	TRBJ1-2	TGTGCCAGCAGTTTTCGAGCGGGCTATGGCTACACCTTC	CASSFRAGYGYTF
15	.	.	TRBV13	TRBJ1-4	TGTGCCAGCAGCTTCTCCCAAACACCTCAGGGCGGACTGTTTTTT	CASSFSQTPQGGLFF
15	TRBD1	.	TRBV4-1	TRBJ1-2	TGCGCCAGCAGCCAAGACGGACAGGGCGGCTATGGCTACACCTTC	CASSQDGQGGYGYTF
16	.	.	TRBV6-6	TRBJ2-2	TGTGCCAGCTACCCAGCGAGGGCACGAAACACCGGGGAGCTGTTTTTT	CASYPARARNTGELFF
15	.	.	TRBV7-9	TRBJ1-5	TGTGCCAGCAGCTTCGCGGGGGGGGCTAGTCAGCCCCAGCATTTT	CASSFAGGASQPQHF
16	TRBD1	.	TRBV19	TRBJ1-1	TGTGCCAGTAGTATAGGGGGTCCAGGGGGCCCCACTGAAGCTTTCTTT	CASSIGGPGGPTEAFF
16	TRBD1	.	TRBV5-1	TRBJ1-2	TGCGCCAGCAGCCCGCGAGGGACAGGGGTTAACTATGGCTACACCTTC	CASSPRGTGVNYGYTF
14	TRBD1	once	TRBV19	TRBJ1-1	TGTGCCAGTAGTACGGGACAGGGTCTTGTTGAAGCTTTCTTT	CASSTGQGLVEAFF
14	.	.	TRBV28	TRBJ1-6	TGTGCCAGCAGTTTATCAGGGTTCGGTTCACCCCTCCACTTT	CASSLSGFGSPLHF
16	.	.	TRBV7-2	TRBJ2-1	TGTGCCATCGACGGTGGGCTAAGCGGATCCTACAATGAGCAGTTCTTC	CAIDGGLSGSYNEQFF
16	TRBD1	.	TRBV6-5	TRBJ1-3	TGTGCCAGCAGTTATAACTTTCAGGGGGCAGGAAACACCATATATTTT	CASSYNFQGAGNTIYF
12	.	.	TRBV9	TRBJ2-1	TGTGCCAGCCACCGGGCCTACAATGAGCAGTTCTTC	CASHRAYNEQFF
14	.	.	TRBV6-5	TRBJ1-1	TGTGCCAGCAGTTACTCGACGGGGGATGGTGAAGCTTTCTTT	CASSYSTGDGEAFF
14	.	.	TRBV4-1	TRBJ1-5	TGCGCCAGCAGCCAAGAAACAGCGGATCAGCCCCAGCATTTT	CASSQETADQPQHF
14	TRBD1	.	TRBV5-6	TRBJ1-1	TGTGCCAGCAGCTTTACAGGGGTTCACACTGAAGCTTTCTTT	CASSFTGVHTEAFF
13	.	.	TRBV18	TRBJ1-1	TGTGCCAGCTCAGATTCTCGACAGGTCAAAGCTTTCTTT	CASSDSRQVKAFF
14	.	.	TRBV2	TRBJ1-2	TGTGCCAGCAGTGCAGGACATCGTAACTATGGCTACACCTTC	CASSAGHRNYGYTF
18	TRBD2	.	TRBV10-1	TRBJ2-3	TGCGCCAGCACGAGGACTAGCGGGGGCCCCCCTAGCACAGATACGCAGTATTTT	CASTRTSGGPPSTDTQYF
16	TRBD2	.	TRBV11-2	TRBJ2-2	TGTGCCAGCAGGCCGACTAGCGGGAGCTCGGCCGGGGAGCTGTTTTTT	CASRPTSGSSAGELFF
15	.	.	TRBV19	TRBJ2-7	TGTGCCAGTAGTATAGATGGCAGCGGACCATACGAGCAGTACTTC	CASSIDGSGPYEQYF
14	TRBD2	few	TRBV9	TRBJ2-1	TGTGCCAGCAGCGCCACTAGCGGATACAATGAGCAGTTCTTC	CASSATSGYNEQFF
17	.	once	TRBV4-3	TRBJ2-1	TGCGCCAGCAGCCAAGGGGGAGGTGGGCTCGACTACAATGAGCAGTTCTTC	CASSQGGGGLDYNEQFF
15	TRBD1	.	TRBV28	TRBJ1-2	TGTGCCAGCACTTCTCCGGGACAGGGGGGCGGAGGCTACACCTTC	CASTSPGQGGGGYTF
13	.	.	TRBV11-2	TRBJ2-7	.	CASSLVGTGSAYF
16	TRBD1	.	TRBV5-8	TRBJ2-5	TGTGCCAGCAGCTCAAGAACCCGGGACAGCCAAGAGACCCAGTACTTC	CASSSRTRDSQETQYF
16	.	.	TRBV18	TRBJ1-5	TGTGCCAGCTCACCAAAGCAGGCAGGGGGCAATCAGCCCCAGCATTTT	CASSPKQAGGNQPQHF
15	.	.	TRBV28	TRBJ2-7	TGTGCCAGCAGTTTAGGGGGCAGACTTTCCTACGAGCAGTACTTC	CASSLGGRLSYEQYF
16	.	.	TRBV6-5	TRBJ1-6	TGTGCCAGCAGTTACTCTTTACAGTCTCCCGGATCACCCCTCCACTTT	CASSYSLQSPGSPLHF
13	.	.	TRBV18	TRBJ1-5	TGTGCCAGCTCACCAGACAACAATCAGCCCCAGCATTTT	CASSPDNNQPQHF
14	.	.	TRBV6-2/TRBV6-3	TRBJ2-3	TGTGCCAGCAGTTATAATTCTCGCACAGATACGCAGTATTTT	CASSYNSRTDTQYF
16	TRBD2	.	TRBV19	TRBJ2-1	TGTGCCAGTAGAGGACTAGCGGGAAGCTCCTACAATGAGCAGTTCTTC	CASRGLAGSSYNEQFF
14	.	.	TRBV7-9	TRBJ2-5	TGTGCCAGCAGCTTCTACTCTTCGGAGGAGACCCAGTACTTC	CASSFYSSEETQYF
12	TRBD2	once	TRBV28	TRBJ2-7	TGTGCCAGCCGGGGGGTCTCCTACGAGCAGTACTTC	CASRGVSYEQYF
14	TRBD1	.	TRBV18	TRBJ1-2	TGTGCCAGCTCAGCGACAGGGGGCGACTATGGCTACACCTTC	CASSATGGDYGYTF